This passage covers 10 T cell receptor beta chains from one sample sequenced in a study of cytomegalovirus exposure and HLA in healthy donors. A multiplex PCR was run with 60 Vbeta primers and 13 Jbeta primers. Sequencing was performed with immunoSEQ multiplex PCR; in TCRdb, only in-frame clones are kept and a portion is missing. The sample includes 250,000 to 300,000 clones, 84% of them seen just once. Sequenced input: PBMCs. Every receptor here comes from a woman aged 40 to 55 in good health and CMV-seropositive.

This clone was detected once. The CDR3, as DNA: TGTGCCAGCAGTTACGGGGTAGCGGGAGTATACAATGAGCAGTTCTTC. This sequence encodes CASSYGVAGVYNEQFF. The chain recombines TRBV6-5 with TRBJ2-1, with 9 bases lining up with TRBD2. CDR1 is MNHEY, CDR2 SVGAGI, per germline. CDR3 length: 16 amino acids. V shed 2 bases, J shed 4 bases, and the junction held 6 bases outside the gene matches.

The gene calls are TRBV5-4 and TRBJ2-7; tentative D call: TRBD1 (6 bases). Germline V gene lookup returns CDR1 SGHNT and CDR2 YYREEE (reference sequence). The V gene lost 4 bases and the J gene lost 6 bases, with 17 bases spanning the gap. The CDR3 is 14 amino acids. In DNA, the CDR3 is TGTGCCAGCAGCCCCGGGACACCAGCCTTCGAGCAGTACTTC. Translated, it gives CASSPGTPAFEQYF.

The rearrangement joins TRBV7-2 to TRBJ1-2, with a possible D match to TRBD1 (5 bases). V was clipped by 7 bases and J by 5 bases, with 20 bases between them. The CDR3 is made up of 15 amino acids. CDR1 and CDR2 (germline): SGHTA, FQGNSA. Written as DNA, the CDR3 is TGTGCCAGCACCCAACCGGACAAGAGCTTATATGGCTACACCTTC. This sequence encodes CASTQPDKSLYGYTF.

The chain carries TRBV5-6 and TRBJ2-1; D is undetermined. This CDR3 comprises 12 residues. Germline V gene sequence: CDR1 SGHDT, CDR2 YYEEEE. Trimming cost V 4 bases and J 4 bases, with 6 bases left between them. The chain's CDR3 is CASSRVYNEQFF. For the CDR3, the DNA is TGTGCCAGCAGCCGGGTATACAATGAGCAGTTCTTC.

This chain links TRBV10-3 with TRBJ2-2; TRBD1 agrees at 8 bases. Germline trimming cut 7 bases from V and 8 bases from J; bases unmatched to any gene: 12. Germline CDR1 ENHRY, CDR2 SYGVKD. This CDR3 has 15 residues. CDR3 bases: TGTGCCATCAAGAACGCCACGACAGGGGTAGGGGAGCTGTTTTTT. This codes for CAIKNATTGVGELFF.

To note about this clone: In the same sample, other DNA sequences code for this CDR3. J is TRBJ2-7 and V is TRBV6-5; TRBD2 matches at 14 bases. The germline gives CDR1 MNHEY, CDR2 SVGAGI. This CDR3 has 15 amino acids. V gave up 2 bases and J gave up 4 bases; unmatched junction bases: 1. The CDR3 spells CASSYGTSGSYEQYF. In DNA form, the CDR3 reads TGTGCCAGCAGTTACGGGACTAGCGGGAGTTACGAGCAGTACTTC.

V usage is TRBV28 and J usage is TRBJ2-1; 10 bases map to TRBD2. V trimming: 7 bases; J trimming: 10 bases; junction bases outside the gene matches: 13. The germline gives CDR1 MDHEN, CDR2 SYDVKM. The CDR3 runs 15 residues. The CDR3 loop reads CASTPAGGPTREQFF. CDR3 bases: TGTGCCAGCACCCCAGCGGGAGGGCCCACTCGAGAGCAGTTCTTC. The full variable domain, completed using reference TRBV28 and TRBJ2-1, is DVKVTQSSRYLVKRTGEKVFLECVQDMDHENMFWYRQDPGLGLRLIYFSYDVKMKEKGDIPEGYSVSREKKERFSLILESASTNQTSMYLCASTPAGGPTREQFFGPGTRLTVL.

The V gene is TRBV23-1, the J gene TRBJ1-4; 10 bases are shared with TRBD1. TRBV23-1 is placed among ORFs of uncertain function. This CDR3 spans 16 amino acids. V dropped 8 bases and J dropped 3; count of bases not matched to a gene: 9. CDR3: CASEVGQGTSNEKLFF. CDR3 bases: TGCGCCAGCGAAGTGGGACAGGGGACTTCTAATGAAAAACTGTTTTTT.

The chain recombines TRBV18 with TRBJ2-1; 8 bases fit TRBD2. V lost 6 bases, J lost 7 bases, and 8 bases stayed unmatched. Germline V CDR1 and CDR2: KGHSH, LQKENI. The CDR3 contains 14 residues. CDR3 loop: CASSLQRERNEQFF. DNA of the CDR3: TGTGCCAGCTCCCTCCAGCGGGAGAGGAATGAGCAGTTCTTC. Using reference TRBV18 and TRBJ2-1 for the parts outside the CDR3, the full variable domain is NAGVMQNPRHLVRRRGQEARLRCSPMKGHSHVYWYRQLPEEGLKFMVYLQKENIIDESGMPKERFSAEFPKEGPSILRIQQVVRGDSAAYFCASSLQRERNEQFFGPGTRLTVL.

This chain uses TRBV28 with TRBJ2-4; TRBD1 agrees at 7 bases. Germline loops: CDR1 MDHEN, CDR2 SYDVKM. The CDR3 contains 12 residues. V lost 3 bases and J lost 7; bases outside the gene matches: 0. The CDR3 reads CASSFRGNIQYF. The CDR3 bases are TGTGCCAGCAGTTTCAGGGGGAACATTCAGTACTTC.